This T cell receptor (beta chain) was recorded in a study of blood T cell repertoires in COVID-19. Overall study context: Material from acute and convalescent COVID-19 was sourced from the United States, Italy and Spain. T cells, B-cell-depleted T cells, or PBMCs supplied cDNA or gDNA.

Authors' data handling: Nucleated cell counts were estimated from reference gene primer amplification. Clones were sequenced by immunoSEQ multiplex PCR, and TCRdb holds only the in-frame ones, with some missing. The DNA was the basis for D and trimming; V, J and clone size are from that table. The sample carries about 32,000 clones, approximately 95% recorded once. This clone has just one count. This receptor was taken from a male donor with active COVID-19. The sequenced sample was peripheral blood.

CDR3 protein: CASSEGNTIYF. The CDR3 DNA follows: TGTGCCAGCTCAGAGGGAAACACCATATATTTT. The chain is built from TRBV18 and TRBJ1-3; D is unresolved. Trimming stripped 5 bases from V and 4 bases from J, with 3 bases between. The length of the CDR3 is 11 residues. Germline-derived CDR1 and CDR2 are KGHSH and LQKENI.